The 6 T cell receptor beta chains given below trace back to one sample, sequenced in a study of tumor and adjacent non-tumor tissue in lung cancer. A modified ARM-PCR protocol with three rounds of nested PCR amplified TCRbeta. A single record per CDR3 protein comes from TCRdb applying MiXCR to the multiplex PCR reads. The sample shows approximately 110,000 distinct CDR3 sequences, approximately 82% of them seen only once. No cell sorting was done before RNA was extracted from the tissue. Material for sequencing was lung tumor tissue. All receptors come from a woman aged 55-75 years with non-small cell lung cancer.

This clonotype has more than one count but fewer than ten. The chain joins TRBV24-1 to TRBJ2-1, with 15 bases matching TRBD2. Germline trimming cut 4 bases from V and 7 bases from J; bases unmatched to any gene: 7. The CDR3 has 17 residues. CDR1 is KGHDR, CDR2 SFDVKD, per germline. CDR3 DNA: TGTGCCACCAGTGACTCCGGGACTAGCGGGAGGTGGAATGAGCAGTTCTTC. This translates into CATSDSGTSGRWNEQFF.

Only one count was recorded for this clonotype. An end of the junction does not agree with germline; a read error may underlie this. The DNA for the CDR3 is TGTGCCAGCAGTTACCCGGACAGCACTGAAACTTTCTTT. Protein: CASSYPDSTETFF. The J gene is TRBJ1-1, the V gene TRBV6-6; a possible D gene is TRBD1 (6 bases). The germline V gene has CDR1 MNHNY and CDR2 SVGAGI (reference sequence). The CDR3 runs to 13 residues.

About this clonotype itself: Given a much more abundant clone one base away, this may be a read error. This chain joins TRBV11-2 and TRBJ2-1; TRBD2 aligns across 12 bases. CDR1 is SGHAT and CDR2 is FQNNGV in the germline V gene. The CDR3 is made up of 18 amino acids. The CDR3 region has the DNA TGTGCCAACAGCTTTTCATGGTTAGAGACTAGCGGGAGAAATGAGCAGTTCTTC. Amino acid sequence: CANSFSWLETSGRNEQFF.

Concerning this clonotype itself: This clone may be a read error of a much larger clone one base away. The chain recombines TRBV20-1 with TRBJ1-2; 9 positions agree with TRBD1. V was pared by 8 bases and J by 8 bases, with 9 bases of the junction left unmatched. The CDR3 has 12 residues. CDR1 DFQATT and CDR2 SNEGSKA come from the germline V gene (reference sequence). The CDR3, as DNA: TGCAGTACTCTCCGGGACAGGGACGGCTACACCTTC. Translated, it gives CSTLRDRDGYTF.

On this clonotype: One end of the junction is discordant with germline, which a read error may explain. This chain links TRBV6-5 with TRBJ1-4; TRBD1 is a possible D gene (5 bases). This CDR3 is built from 15 residues. The germline V gene encodes CDR1 MNHEY and CDR2 SVGAGI. The CDR3 nucleotides are TGTGCCAACAGTTACTCAACCGGGACGCTTGAAAAATTGTTTTTT. This codes for CANSYSTGTLEKLFF.

Concerning this clonotype: Germline is not matched at one junction end, which may reflect a read error. V usage is TRBV5-1 and J usage is TRBJ2-2; TRBD1 might be the D (5 bases). The CDR3 is 17 residues long. CDR1 SGHRS and CDR2 YFSETQ come from the germline V gene. The CDR3, as DNA: TGCGCCATCAGCATCTTCGCGCAGGGCGTAGGAACCGGGGAGCTGTTTTTT. It translates to CAISIFAQGVGTGELFF.